These 14 T cell receptor beta chains were sequenced from one sample in a study of cytomegalovirus exposure and HLA in healthy donors. The primer mix had 60 Vbeta and 13 Jbeta primers. The repertoire was sequenced with immunoSEQ multiplex PCR; TCRdb's copy has only in-frame clones and lacks some. The sample holds around 170,000 clones, about four fifths seen once. The sequenced material came from PBMCs. These TCRs come from a woman aged 25 to 39 in good health and CMV-seronegative.

V is TRBV12-5 and J is TRBJ2-1, with 8 nucleotides matching TRBD1. The CDR3 extends over 14 amino acids. Germline values: CDR1 LGHNT, CDR2 FRNRAP. V shed 1 base and J 15 bases; nucleotides not matched to a gene: 11. CDR3 coding DNA: TGTGCTAGTGGTTTGGGGACAGGGAAGAGCATTGCGTTCTTC. This encodes CASGLGTGKSIAFF.

The rearrangement links TRBV29-1 to TRBJ1-5; a weak D match, TRBD1 (5 bases). This CDR3 is 13 amino acids long. Trimming left V 4 bases short and J 2 bases short, with 9 bases between. Germline V gene lookup returns CDR1 SQVTM and CDR2 ANQGSEA. The CDR3 region has the DNA TGCAGCGTTGCCAGGGAGGGCAATCAGCCCCAGCATTTT. Translated: CSVAREGNQPQHF.

The gene calls are TRBV6-5 and TRBJ1-4; D remains ambiguous. The V end was cut by 6 bases, the J end by 4 bases, with 12 bases between. Germline CDR1 reads MNHEY; CDR2 reads SVGAGI. The CDR3 consists of 14 residues. CDR3 in DNA: TGTGCCAGCAGCTTCGAGGCCCATAATGAAAAACTGTTTTTT. This gives the protein CASSFEAHNEKLFF.

This chain joins TRBV6-1 and TRBJ2-7; 9 nucleotides line up with TRBD1. The J segment lost 3 bases and the V segment lost 7 bases, leaving 10 bases of the junction unmatched. Germline loops: CDR1 MNHNS, CDR2 SASEGT. CDR3 length: 15 residues. The CDR3 DNA sequence: TGTGCCAGCACCCCTAGAGGGACAGGGTACTACGAGCAGTACTTC. It is translated as CASTPRGTGYYEQYF.

V gene TRBV29-1 combines with J gene TRBJ1-1, with D possibly matching TRBD1 (6 bases). CDR3 length: 13 residues. Germline V gene lookup returns CDR1 SQVTM and CDR2 ANQGSEA. Trimming removed 3 bases at V and 11 bases at J, with 19 bases between. The CDR3 DNA is TGCAGCGTTGATGATCCAGGGGTCTCACGGGCTTTCTTT. Its translation is CSVDDPGVSRAFF.

The chain combines TRBV7-8 with TRBJ2-3, with D unresolved. Trimming removed 1 base from V and 5 bases from J, with 16 bases in between. The V gene's germline CDR1 is SGHVS and CDR2 FQNEAQ. This CDR3 contains 16 residues. The CDR3 DNA is TGTGCCAGCAGCTTAGTAGCTCGCAGCGCTGGAGATACGCAGTATTTT. This translates into CASSLVARSAGDTQYF.

This chain uses TRBV27 with TRBJ2-7, with D possibly matching TRBD1 (7 bases). CDR3 size: 14 residues. Per the germline V gene, CDR1 is MNHEY and CDR2 is SMNVEV (reference sequence). The V end was cut by 6 bases, the J end by 2 bases, with 14 bases between. The CDR3 DNA follows: TGTGCCAGCAGACTTGGAGGGACAGCCTACGAGCAGTACTTC. Its translation is CASRLGGTAYEQYF.

The chain joins TRBV5-1 to TRBJ1-1; TRBD1 is a possible D gene (5 bases). The CDR3 extends over 13 amino acids. CDR1 SGHRS and CDR2 YFSETQ come from the germline V gene. Trimming took off 5 bases at V and 7 bases at J, with 15 bases between the two ends. This CDR3 is CASSLTERGEAFF. The CDR3 DNA follows: TGCGCCAGCAGTTTGACCGAAAGGGGTGAAGCTTTCTTT.

This clone was observed a single time. V usage is TRBV5-1 and J usage is TRBJ2-1, with TRBD2 identical over 7 bases. The CDR3 has 14 amino acids. The V and J ends lost 4 bases and 5 bases, in that order; junction bases with no gene match: 6. CDR1 is SGHRS and CDR2 is YFSETQ in the germline V gene. The CDR3 region is CASSKWTRNNEQFF. Written as DNA, the CDR3 is TGCGCCAGCAGCAAATGGACTAGAAACAATGAGCAGTTCTTC.

The count of this clone is one. V usage is TRBV18 and J usage is TRBJ1-2, with D possibly being TRBD1 (6 bases). CDR1 and CDR2 (germline): KGHSH, LQKENI. Trimming shortened V by 2 bases and J by 0 bases, and 13 bases separated the two germline ends. The CDR3 loop spans 16 amino acids. Here the CDR3 DNA reads TGTGCCAGCTCACCAGTCCAGGGGCCGTCTAACTATGGCTACACCTTC. It yields the protein CASSPVQGPSNYGYTF.

This clone came up once. The gene calls are TRBV7-2 and TRBJ1-1; D remains unclear. The CDR3 consists of 11 residues. V shed 2 bases and J shed 7 bases, with 5 bases lying between them. Germline V gene sequence: CDR1 SGHTA, CDR2 FQGNSA. For the CDR3, the DNA is TGTGCCAGCAGCTTACGGTATGAAGCTTTCTTT. Translation gives CASSLRYEAFF.

This rearrangement joins TRBV12-5 to TRBJ1-1, with D possibly matching TRBD1 (6 bases). Trimming pared 0 bases from V and 1 base from J, leaving 12 bases between. CDR3 length equals 16 residues. Germline CDR1 reads LGHNT; CDR2 reads FRNRAP. CDR3 coding DNA: TGTGCTAGTGGTTTGGTCGGCAGGGGCCCGAACACTGAAGCTTTCTTT. Residues: CASGLVGRGPNTEAFF.

Of note for this clone: The same CDR3 also results from other DNA sequences found in this sample. This sequence joins TRBV2 and TRBJ1-5; possible D gene TRBD1, 6 bases. The germline V gene has CDR1 SNHLY and CDR2 FYNNEI. There are 13 residues in the CDR3. The V end was cut by 5 bases, the J end by 4 bases, with 9 bases between. The CDR3 DNA reads as TGTGCCAGCAGTTCGGACAGAAATCAGCCCCAGCATTTT. It yields the protein CASSSDRNQPQHF.

This clone came up a few times. V usage is TRBV5-8 and J usage is TRBJ1-2; D perhaps matches TRBD1 (5 bases). V lost 5 bases and J 7 bases, leaving 21 bases between the germline ends. This CDR3 comprises 15 residues. Germline V gives CDR1 SGHTS, CDR2 YDEGEE. CDR3 sequence: CASSWLLGQGGGYTF. In nucleotides, the CDR3 is TGTGCCAGCAGTTGGCTTTTAGGCCAGGGCGGTGGCTACACCTTC.